This T cell receptor (beta chain) was observed in a study of cytomegalovirus exposure and HLA in healthy donors. CDR1 is GTSNPN and CDR2 is SVGIG in the germline V gene (reference sequence). The V and J ends lost 0 bases and 10 bases respectively, with 14 bases between them. CDR3 length: 13 amino acids. PCR primers comprised 60 Vbeta and 13 Jbeta primers. TCRdb's copy holds only in-frame clones and misses some; the assay was immunoSEQ multiplex PCR. The sample lists 140,000 to 150,000 clones, 78% occurring once. All donors participated as healthy donors of bone marrow. Study-level results: Some segments of the V type, notably TRBV6-2 and TRBV6-3, were excluded as indistinguishable. Later work associated 16,951 TCR beta sequences with HLA alleles at 0.05 false discovery rate.

Points on this clone: Its antigen is currently unknown.

The chain is built from TRBV30 and TRBJ2-3; D possibly corresponds to TRBD2 (6 bases). Sequencing was carried out using PBMCs. This clonotype originated in a man aged 35-49 years in good health and CMV-seropositive. The CDR3 loop is CAWSVNPGEAQYF. The DNA for the CDR3 is TGTGCCTGGAGTGTGAACCCGGGAGAGGCGCAGTATTTT.